This T cell receptor beta chain was recorded in a study of T cells after yellow fever vaccination. This clonotype was seen repeatedly, ten times or more. CDR3 length: 15 residues. V lost 2 bases, J lost 3 bases, and 16 bases lay in between. Germline-derived CDR1 and CDR2 are DFQATT and SNEGSKA (reference sequence). TCRdb itself ran the 5' RACE reads through MiXCR, one entry per CDR3 protein. The repertoire consists of about 26,000 distinct CDR3 sequences, with roughly 4.7% occurring once and the leading ten covering roughly two fifths. The specimen comprised PBMCs, either bulk or a sorted T-cell subset (CD4+, CD8+, memory, or dextramer-sorted; not recorded which), sampled on the day of the yellow fever booster vaccination. This TCR came from a man between 18 and 29 years old who received the YFV17D yellow fever vaccine. This chain uses TRBV20-1 with TRBJ2-5, with D maybe TRBD2 (6 bases). In DNA form, the CDR3 reads TGCAGTGCTAGAAGAGCTGCGGGGCGGGAAGAGACCCAGTACTTC. Its protein product is CSARRAAGREETQYF.